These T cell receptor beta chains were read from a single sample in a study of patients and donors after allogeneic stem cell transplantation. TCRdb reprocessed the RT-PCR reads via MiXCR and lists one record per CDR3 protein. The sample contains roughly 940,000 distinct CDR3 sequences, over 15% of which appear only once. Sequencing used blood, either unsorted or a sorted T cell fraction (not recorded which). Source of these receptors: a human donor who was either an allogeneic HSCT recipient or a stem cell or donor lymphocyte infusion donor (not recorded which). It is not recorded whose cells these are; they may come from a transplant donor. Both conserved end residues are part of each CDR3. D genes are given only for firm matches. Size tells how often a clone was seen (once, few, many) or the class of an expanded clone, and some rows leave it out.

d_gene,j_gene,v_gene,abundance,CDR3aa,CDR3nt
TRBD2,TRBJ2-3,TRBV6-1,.,CASSPDIAGTQYF,TGTGCCAGCAGCCCAGACATAGCGGGTACCCAGTATTTT
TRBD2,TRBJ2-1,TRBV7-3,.,CASGMGRGGRNEQFF,TGTGCCAGCGGAATGGGAAGGGGCGGGAGGAATGAGCAGTTCTTC
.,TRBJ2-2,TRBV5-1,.,CASSLAVAGRLGGELFF,TGCGCCAGCAGCTTGGCGGTGGCAGGGAGGCTCGGCGGGGAGCTGTTTTTT
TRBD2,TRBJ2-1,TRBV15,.,CATLNLGTSGKSSYNEQFF,TGTGCCACCTTAAACCTCGGGACTAGCGGGAAGAGCTCCTACAATGAGCAGTTCTTC
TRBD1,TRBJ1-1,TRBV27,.,CASSPGQVGEAFF,TGTGCCAGCAGTCCGGGACAGGTCGGCGAAGCTTTCTTT
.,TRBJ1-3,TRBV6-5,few,CASSYSRAPRNTIYF,TGTGCCAGCAGTTACTCCCGGGCACCACGAAACACCATATATTTT
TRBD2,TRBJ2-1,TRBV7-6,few,CASTAVVTSGYNEQFF,TGTGCCAGCACAGCTGTCGTGACTAGCGGTTACAATGAGCAGTTCTTC
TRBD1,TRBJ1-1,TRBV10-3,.,CAISEFTGGTEAFF,TGTGCCATCAGTGAGTTTACAGGGGGCACTGAAGCTTTCTTT
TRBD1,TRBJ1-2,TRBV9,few,CASSAPNRDRGYGYTF,TGTGCCAGCAGCGCACCAAACCGGGACAGGGGCTATGGCTACACCTTC
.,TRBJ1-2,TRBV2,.,CASSEVIAPQDGYTF,TGTGCCAGCAGTGAAGTAATCGCCCCCCAGGATGGCTACACCTTC
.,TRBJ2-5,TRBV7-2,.,CASSLSVGARETQYF,TGTGCCAGCAGCTTAAGCGTAGGGGCCAGAGAGACCCAGTACTTC
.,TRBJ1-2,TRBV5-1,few,CASSLDLANYGYTF,TGCGCCAGCAGCTTGGACCTAGCTAACTATGGCTACACCTTC
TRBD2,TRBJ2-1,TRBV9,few,CASSVGSASGSFNEQFF,TGTGCCAGCAGCGTAGGCTCGGCTAGCGGCTCATTCAATGAGCAGTTCTTC
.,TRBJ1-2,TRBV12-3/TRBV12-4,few,CASRHRVGGYGYTF,TGTGCCAGCAGGCACAGGGTGGGAGGCTATGGCTACACCTTC
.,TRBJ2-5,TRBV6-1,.,CASSEALGAVQETQYF,TGTGCCAGCAGTGAAGCGCTAGGGGCAGTACAAGAGACCCAGTACTTC
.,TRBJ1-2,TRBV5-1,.,CASSLAGTGGSGYTF,TGCGCCAGCAGCTTGGCCGGGACTGGAGGGTCCGGCTACACCTTC
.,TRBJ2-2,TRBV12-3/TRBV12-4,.,CASTNSLEGYTGELFF,TGTGCCAGCACCAACAGTCTCGAGGGGTACACCGGGGAGCTGTTTTTT
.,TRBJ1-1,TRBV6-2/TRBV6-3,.,CASSYNIEGPNTEAFF,TGTGCCAGCAGTTATAATATCGAGGGTCCGAACACTGAAGCTTTCTTT
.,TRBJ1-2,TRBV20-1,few,CSAFHRNYGYTF,TGCAGTGCTTTCCACCGTAACTATGGCTACACCTTC
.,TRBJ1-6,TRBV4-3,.,CASSQIQGSNSPLHF,TGCGCCAGCAGCCAAATACAGGGAAGTAATTCACCCCTCCACTTT
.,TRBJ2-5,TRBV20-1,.,CSASRSGFQETQYF,TGCAGTGCTAGTAGGAGCGGATTCCAAGAGACCCAGTACTTC
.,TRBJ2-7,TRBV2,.,CASSGVRAWGEQYF,TGTGCCAGCAGCGGGGTGCGTGCGTGGGGCGAGCAGTACTTC
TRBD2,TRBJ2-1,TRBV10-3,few,CATRGGGGNEQFF,TGTGCCACCCGTGGGGGCGGGGGGAATGAGCAGTTCTTC
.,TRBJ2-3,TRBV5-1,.,CASSKGAGVPDTQYF,TGCGCCAGCAGCAAGGGGGCGGGAGTGCCAGATACGCAGTATTTT
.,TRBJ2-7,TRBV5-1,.,CASSLGVGLIYEQYF,TGCGCCAGCAGCTTGGGGGTTGGGCTAATCTACGAGCAGTACTTC
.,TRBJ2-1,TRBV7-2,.,CASSSRGARDNEQFF,TGTGCCAGCAGCTCTCGGGGGGCCCGCGATAATGAGCAGTTCTTC
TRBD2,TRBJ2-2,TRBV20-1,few,CSARDRFQASGTTGELFF,TGCAGTGCTAGAGATCGGTTTCAGGCTAGCGGTACCACCGGGGAGCTGTTTTTT
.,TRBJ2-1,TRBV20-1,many,CSARDPSSYNEQFF,TGCAGTGCTAGAGACCCCAGCTCCTACAATGAGCAGTTCTTC
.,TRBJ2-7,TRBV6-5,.,CASSYSGGWQYEQYF,TGTGCCAGCAGTTACTCGGGTGGATGGCAGTACGAGCAGTACTTC
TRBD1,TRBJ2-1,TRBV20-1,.,CSARDDRGLNEQFF,TGCAGTGCTAGAGACGACAGGGGGCTCAATGAGCAGTTCTTC
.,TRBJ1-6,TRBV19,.,CASKLGGRGGSPLHF,TGTGCCAGTAAGTTAGGTGGCAGAGGGGGATCACCCCTCCACTTT
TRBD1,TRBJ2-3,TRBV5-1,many,CASSMGQINTDTQYF,TGCGCCAGCAGCATGGGACAGATAAACACAGATACGCAGTATTTT
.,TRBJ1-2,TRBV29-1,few,CWLEFNYGYTF,TGTTGGTTGGAATTCAACTATGGCTACACCTTC
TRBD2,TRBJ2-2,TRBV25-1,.,CASSEGSLAGGAGELFF,TGTGCCAGCAGTGAAGGCTCACTAGCGGGAGGGGCCGGGGAGCTGTTTTTT
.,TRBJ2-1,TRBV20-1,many,CSAPNFSYNEQFF,TGCAGTGCTCCTAACTTTTCCTACAATGAGCAGTTCTTC
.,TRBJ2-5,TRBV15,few,CATSRVVKNTQYF,TGTGCCACCAGCAGAGTGGTCAAGAACACCCAGTACTTC
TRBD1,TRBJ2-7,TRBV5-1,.,CASSMTGTDYEQYF,TGCGCCAGCAGCATGACCGGGACAGACTACGAGCAGTACTTC
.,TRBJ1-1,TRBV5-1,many,CASSLAGTVEAFF,TGCGCCAGCAGCTTGGCAGGGACGGTTGAAGCTTTCTTT
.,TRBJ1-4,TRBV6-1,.,CASREGRAIMEKLFF,TGTGCCAGCAGGGAGGGGCGCGCGATTATGGAAAAACTGTTTTTT
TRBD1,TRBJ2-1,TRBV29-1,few,CSVAQGANEQFF,TGCAGCGTCGCCCAGGGGGCCAATGAGCAGTTCTTC
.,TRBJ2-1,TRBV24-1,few,CATSDPSYNEQFF,TGTGCCACCAGTGATCCCTCCTACAATGAGCAGTTCTTC
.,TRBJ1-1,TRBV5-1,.,CASSLGGGAEAFF,TGCGCCAGCAGCTTGGGAGGAGGCGCTGAAGCTTTCTTT
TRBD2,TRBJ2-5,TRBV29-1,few,CSVEGGGETQYF,TGCAGCGTTGAGGGGGGGGGAGAGACCCAGTACTTC
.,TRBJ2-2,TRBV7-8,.,CASSPQAGELFF,TGTGCCAGCAGCCCCCAGGCCGGGGAGCTGTTTTTT
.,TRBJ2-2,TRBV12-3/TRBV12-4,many,CASSRRTVTNTGELFF,TGTGCCAGCAGTCGGCGGACAGTTACGAACACCGGGGAGCTGTTTTTT
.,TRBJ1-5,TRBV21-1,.,CASQPWGVNQPQHF,TGTGCCAGCCAGCCGTGGGGAGTGAATCAGCCCCAGCATTTT
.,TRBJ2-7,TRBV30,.,CAWSVQLSVLVGGF,TGTGCCTGGAGTGTACAACTGTCAGTACTAGTGGGAGGATTC
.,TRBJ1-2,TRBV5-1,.,CASSLRVAEAFNYGYTF,TGCGCCAGCAGCTTGCGGGTAGCAGAGGCCTTTAACTATGGCTACACCTTC
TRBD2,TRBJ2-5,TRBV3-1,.,CASSQERTSGKETQYF,TGTGCCAGCAGCCAAGAGAGGACTAGCGGCAAAGAGACCCAGTACTTC
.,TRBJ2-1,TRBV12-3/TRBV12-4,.,CASSDYGSAYEQFF,TGTGCCAGCAGCGACTATGGCTCCGCCTATGAGCAGTTCTTC
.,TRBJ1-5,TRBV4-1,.,CASSQVSFQPQHF,TGCGCCAGCAGCCAAGTCTCTTTTCAGCCCCAGCATTTT
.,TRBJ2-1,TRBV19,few,CASVALGGHNEQFF,TGTGCCAGCGTGGCTCTGGGCGGCCACAATGAGCAGTTCTTC
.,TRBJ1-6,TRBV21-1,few,CASSVPGRSNSPLHF,TGTGCCAGCAGCGTTCCGGGACGGAGTAATTCACCCCTCCACTTT